The 12 T cell receptor beta chains below were found in one sample sequenced in a study of blood T cells in healthy people across ages. It was with a sample-barcoded 5' primer and a J-beta primer mix that a second PCR of roughly 6 to 12 cycles was run. One entry per CDR3 protein results from TCRdb running MiXCR on the 5' RACE reads. The sample yields about 800,000 distinct CDR3 sequences, about 42% seen once. Specimen: blood. All receptors come from a man older than 75 in good health.

This clonotype was detected many times. The gene calls are TRBV10-3 and TRBJ2-1; a possible D gene is TRBD2 (6 bases). V lost 4 bases and J lost 1, with 11 bases in between. The CDR3 covers 15 residues. Germline CDR1 ENHRY, CDR2 SYGVKD. As DNA, the CDR3 is TGTGCCATCAGTGGGTTAGCGGATTCCTACAATGAGCAGTTCTTC. This encodes CAISGLADSYNEQFF.

CDR3: CATSDSGGRGYTF. The DNA for the CDR3 is TGTGCCACCAGTGATTCGGGGGGAAGAGGCTACACCTTC. V and J are TRBV24-1 and TRBJ1-2, with D perhaps TRBD1 (5 bases). The CDR3 totals 13 residues. In germline, CDR1 is KGHDR, CDR2 SFDVKD. Trimming removed 2 bases at V and 8 bases at J, with 11 bases between.

About this clonotype itself: It may be a read error: a sequence one base away is much more abundant. CDR3 region: CASNYDRYNEQFF. DNA for the CDR3: TGTGCCAGCAACTACGACAGGTACAATGAGCAGTTCTTC. This chain links TRBV7-2 with TRBJ2-1, with a tentative D call TRBD1 (6 bases). Trimming stripped 7 bases from V and 4 bases from J, with 11 bases between. The CDR3 is 13 amino acids. CDR1 is SGHTA and CDR2 is FQGNSA in the germline V gene.

The sample holds a few counts of this clonotype. The chain carries TRBV5-5 and TRBJ2-1, with 8 bases identical to TRBD2. The ends lost 5 bases at V and 4 bases at J; junction bases unmatched: 11. The germline gives CDR1 SGHKS, CDR2 YYEKEE (reference sequence). This CDR3 is 16 amino acids long. CDR3 protein: CASSVLATGGYNEQFF. DNA for the CDR3: TGTGCCAGCAGTGTCTTAGCGACGGGAGGGTACAATGAGCAGTTCTTC. Full variable domain (rest looked up from reference TRBV5-5 and TRBJ2-1): DAGVTQSPTHLIKTRGQQVTLRCSPISGHKSVSWYQQVLGQGPQFIFQYYEKEERGRGNFPDRFSARQFPNYSSELNVNALLLGDSALYLCASSVLATGGYNEQFFGPGTRLTVL.

This clonotype has a handful of counts. The chain is built from TRBV9 and TRBJ2-5; weak D call: TRBD2 (5 bases). The CDR3 has 14 residues. From germline, CDR1 is SGDLS and CDR2 YYNGEE. Trimming pared 3 bases from V and 5 bases from J, leaving 14 bases between. CDR3: CASSGLGVRETQYF. The CDR3 region has the DNA TGTGCCAGCAGCGGTCTCGGGGTTCGGGAGACCCAGTACTTC. The complete variable domain, with remaining parts taken from reference TRBV9 and TRBJ2-5, reads DSGVTQTPKHLITATGQRVTLRCSPRSGDLSVYWYQQSLDQGLQFLIQYYNGEERAKGNILERFSAQQFPDLHSELNLSSLELGDSALYFCASSGLGVRETQYFGPGTRLLVL.

This clonotype was seen at least ten times. This chain uses TRBV20-1 with TRBJ2-2; 8 bases agree with TRBD1. The length of the CDR3 is 18 residues. Germline V lookup: CDR1 DFQATT, CDR2 SNEGSKA (reference sequence). V gave up 2 bases and J gave up 0 bases; unmatched junction bases: 11. This CDR3 reads CSARYRGRRPSNTGELFF. CDR3 DNA sequence: TGCAGTGCTAGATACAGGGGGAGGAGACCGTCGAACACCGGGGAGCTGTTTTTT.

As DNA, the CDR3 is TGTGCCAGTACCCTGGGACACGGCGTGTCCTACGAGCAGTACTTC. This gives the protein CASTLGHGVSYEQYF. This rearrangement joins TRBV19 to TRBJ2-7; a weak D match, TRBD1 (6 bases). Trimming shortened V by 7 bases and J by 1 base, and 17 bases separated the two germline ends. This CDR3 spans 15 amino acids. Germline CDR1 is LNHDA and CDR2 is SQIVND (reference sequence).

The V gene is TRBV7-9, the J gene TRBJ2-7; 9 bases agree with TRBD2. Germline V gene lookup returns CDR1 SEHNR and CDR2 FQNEAQ (reference sequence). After removal of 2 bases from V and 7 bases from J, the junction contained 15 bases not matched to a gene. This CDR3 spans 17 amino acids. The CDR3 here is CASSLFGISGSPNEQYF. The CDR3 DNA reads as TGTGCCAGCAGCTTATTCGGTATTAGCGGGAGCCCAAATGAGCAGTACTTC.

There are a few counts of this clonotype. This chain joins TRBV7-3 and TRBJ2-5; a weak D match, TRBD1 (5 bases). The V end lost 5 bases, the J end lost 4 bases, and 11 bases lay between the germline ends. The CDR3 spans 13 residues. Germline values: CDR1 SGHTA, CDR2 FQGTGA. The CDR3 nucleotides read TGTGCCAGCAGCCGTGGGGCTGGAGAGACCCAGTACTTC. This translates into CASSRGAGETQYF.

This clonotype was counted between two and nine times. This sequence joins TRBV5-1 and TRBJ2-7; 9 bases align to TRBD1. Germline loops: CDR1 SGHRS, CDR2 YFSETQ. The CDR3 spans 15 residues. J lost 0 bases, V lost 2 bases, and 3 bases had no gene match. Written as DNA, the CDR3 is TGCGCCAGCAGCTTCACAGGGGGCGACTCCTACGAGCAGTACTTC. Amino acids: CASSFTGGDSYEQYF.

The chain is built from TRBV12-3 or TRBV12-4 and TRBJ2-2; D possibly corresponds to TRBD2 (7 bases). The CDR3 spans 17 residues. V was cut by 6 bases and J by 2 bases, with 19 bases left in between. CDR3 DNA sequence: TGTGCCAGCAGCACCCTAGGGGGAGGGGGAAACACCGGGGAGCTGTTTTTT. It encodes CASSTLGGGGNTGELFF.

The CDR3 is CASSSTGNTDYYGYTF. CDR3 coding DNA: TGCGCCAGCAGCTCGACAGGGAACACCGATTACTATGGCTACACCTTC. The genes are TRBV10-2 and TRBJ1-2; 7 bases fit TRBD1. V lost 6 bases and J lost 3; bases outside the gene matches: 13. Germline-derived CDR1 and CDR2 are WSHSY and SAAADI. The CDR3 loop spans 16 amino acids.